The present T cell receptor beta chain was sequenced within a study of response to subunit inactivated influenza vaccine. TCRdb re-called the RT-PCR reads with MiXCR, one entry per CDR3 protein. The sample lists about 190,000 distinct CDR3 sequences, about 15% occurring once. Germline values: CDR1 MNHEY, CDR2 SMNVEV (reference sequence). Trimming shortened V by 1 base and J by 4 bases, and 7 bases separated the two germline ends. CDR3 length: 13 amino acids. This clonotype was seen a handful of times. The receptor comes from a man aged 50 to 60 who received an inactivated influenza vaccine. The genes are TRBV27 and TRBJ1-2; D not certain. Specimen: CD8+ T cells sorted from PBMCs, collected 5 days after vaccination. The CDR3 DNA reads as TGTGCCAGCAGTTTATTACCCTTCTATGGCTACACCTTC. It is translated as CASSLLPFYGYTF.